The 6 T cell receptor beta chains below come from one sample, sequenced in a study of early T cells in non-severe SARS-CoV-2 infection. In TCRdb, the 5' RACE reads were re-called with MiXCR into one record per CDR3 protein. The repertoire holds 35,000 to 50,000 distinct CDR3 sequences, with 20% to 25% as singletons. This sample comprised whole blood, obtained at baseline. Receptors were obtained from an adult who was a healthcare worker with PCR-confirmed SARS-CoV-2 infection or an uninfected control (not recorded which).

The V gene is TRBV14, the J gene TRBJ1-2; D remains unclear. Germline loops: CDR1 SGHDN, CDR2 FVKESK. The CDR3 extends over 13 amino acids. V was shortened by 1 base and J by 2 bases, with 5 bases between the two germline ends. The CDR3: CASSQGKNYGYTF. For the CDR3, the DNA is TGTGCCAGCAGCCAAGGGAAGAACTATGGCTACACCTTC.

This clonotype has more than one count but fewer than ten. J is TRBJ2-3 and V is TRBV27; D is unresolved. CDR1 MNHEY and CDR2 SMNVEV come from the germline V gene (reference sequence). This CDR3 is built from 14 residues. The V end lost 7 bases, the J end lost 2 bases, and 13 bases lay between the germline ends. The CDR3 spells CASTSGYNTDTQYF. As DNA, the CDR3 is TGTGCCAGCACTTCCGGCTATAACACAGATACGCAGTATTTT.

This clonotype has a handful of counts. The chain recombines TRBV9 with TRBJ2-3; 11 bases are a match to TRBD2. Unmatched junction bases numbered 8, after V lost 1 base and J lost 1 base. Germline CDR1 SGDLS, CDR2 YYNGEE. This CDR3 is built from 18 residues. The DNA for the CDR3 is TGTGCCAGCAGCGTACCCCTAGCGGGGGGAGGGGGCACAGATACGCAGTATTTT. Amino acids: CASSVPLAGGGGTDTQYF.

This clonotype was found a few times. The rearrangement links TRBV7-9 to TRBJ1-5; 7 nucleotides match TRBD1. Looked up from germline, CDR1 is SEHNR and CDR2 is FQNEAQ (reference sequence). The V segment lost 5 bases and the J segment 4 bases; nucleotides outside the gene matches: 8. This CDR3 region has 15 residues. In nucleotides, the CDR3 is TGTGCCAGCAGCGGCAACACAGGGGTAAATCAGCCCCAGCATTTT. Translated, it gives CASSGNTGVNQPQHF.

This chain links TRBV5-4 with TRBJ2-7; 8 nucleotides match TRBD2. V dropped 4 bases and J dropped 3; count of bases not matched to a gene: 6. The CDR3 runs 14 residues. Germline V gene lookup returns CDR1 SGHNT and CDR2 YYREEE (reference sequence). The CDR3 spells CASSPPGTSYEQYF. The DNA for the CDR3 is TGTGCCAGCAGCCCCCCCGGGACTAGCTACGAGCAGTACTTC. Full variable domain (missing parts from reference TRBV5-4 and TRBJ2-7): ETGVTQSPTHLIKTRGQQVTLRCSSQSGHNTVSWYQQALGQGPQFIFQYYREEENGRGNFPPRFSGLQFPNYSSELNVNALELDDSALYLCASSPPGTSYEQYFGPGTRLTVT.

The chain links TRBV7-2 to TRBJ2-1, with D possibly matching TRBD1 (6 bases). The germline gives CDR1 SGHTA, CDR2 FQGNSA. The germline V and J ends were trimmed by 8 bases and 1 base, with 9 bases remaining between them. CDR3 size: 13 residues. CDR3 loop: CASGQTSYNEQFF. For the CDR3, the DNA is TGTGCCAGCGGACAGACGTCCTACAATGAGCAGTTCTTC.